The clone carrying this T cell receptor beta chain was observed once. Its specificity is not known. Terminally differentiated effector memory CD45RA+ cells were excluded from the naive CD8 cells, which were CD45RO-negative and positively selected for CCR7. Unmatched junction bases numbered 7, after V lost 3 bases and J lost 5 bases. The V gene's germline CDR1 is MGHRA and CDR2 YSYEKL. The CDR3 runs to 16 residues. Method: immunoSEQ multiplex PCR; TCRdb's copy keeps in-frame clones and lacks some. The sample carries roughly 550,000 clones, nearly 97% recorded once. This entry belongs to a study of shared clonotypes between healthy human individuals. The study, taken as a whole, reports: The researchers took only blood, and tissue repertoires probably look different.

This receptor was obtained from a woman younger than 45 in good health. The J gene is TRBJ1-5, the V gene TRBV4-1; 10 nucleotides match TRBD1. The sample taken for sequencing was naive CD8+ T cells sorted from blood. The CDR3 region is CASSQAGQGEYQPQHF. CDR3 coding DNA: TGCGCCAGCAGCCAGGCCGGACAGGGGGAATATCAGCCCCAGCATTTT.